The 26 T cell receptor beta chains below were found in one sample sequenced in a study of blood T cells in healthy people across ages. Then a second PCR, running about 6 to 12 cycles, was carried out with a sample-barcoded 5' primer and a J-beta primer mix. TCRdb itself ran the 5' RACE reads through MiXCR, one entry per CDR3 protein. This table holds about 800,000 distinct CDR3 sequences, 58% found once. Sequences were obtained from blood. These receptors all stem from a man under 40 in good health.

This chain connects TRBV20-1 to TRBJ2-7, with a weak D call TRBD1 (6 bases). From germline, CDR1 is DFQATT and CDR2 SNEGSKA (reference sequence). V gave up 5 bases and J gave up 3 bases, with 20 bases separating them. This CDR3 contains 15 residues. The CDR3 coding sequence is TGCAGTGCTTACTCGGGACACATCTTCCTCTACGAGCAGTACTTC. This encodes CSAYSGHIFLYEQYF.

The chain uses TRBV5-6 and TRBJ1-2; 10 positions agree with TRBD1. This CDR3 contains 16 residues. Germline V CDR1 and CDR2: SGHDT, YYEEEE. After removal of 5 bases from V and 8 bases from J, the junction contained 15 bases not matched to a gene. CDR3 bases: TGTGCCAGCAGAGCTATACCGGGACAGGGGTATCGGGGCTACACCTTC. Its translation is CASRAIPGQGYRGYTF.

This clonotype was found once. The rearrangement uses TRBV6-6 and TRBJ2-7; unclear D gene. CDR1 is MNHNY, CDR2 SVGAGI, per germline (reference sequence). The CDR3 has 16 amino acids. V was shortened by 8 bases and J by 0 bases, with 20 bases between the two germline ends. CDR3 DNA: TGTGCCAGCCGGGCGCCCGGAGAAGGTATCTCCTACGAGCAGTACTTC. It translates to CASRAPGEGISYEQYF.

This rearrangement joins TRBV7-2 to TRBJ1-2; D is undetermined. CDR1 and CDR2 from the germline V gene are SGHTA and FQGNSA. V lost 3 bases to trimming and J lost 5 bases, with 10 bases between them. The CDR3 covers 13 residues. The CDR3 nucleotides are TGTGCCAGCAGCTTTGAGGGTATTTATGGCTACACCTTC. It translates to CASSFEGIYGYTF. The full variable domain, its missing parts supplied by reference TRBV7-2 and TRBJ1-2, is GAGVSQSPSNKVTEKGKDVELRCDPISGHTALYWYRQSLGQGLEFLIYFQGNSAPDKSGLPSDRFSAERTGGSVSTLTIQRTQQEDSAVYLCASSFEGIYGYTFGSGTRLTVV.

This clonotype was seen a handful of times. This chain joins TRBV6-2 or TRBV6-3 and TRBJ2-7; 7 bases agree with TRBD1. Per the germline V gene, CDR1 is MNHEY and CDR2 is SVGEGT. Trimming took 8 bases from V and 3 from J; bases not matched to a gene: 4. CDR3 length: 12 amino acids. CDR3 sequence reads: CASGQDFYEQYF. The CDR3 nucleotides are TGTGCCAGCGGACAGGACTTCTACGAGCAGTACTTC.

The gene calls are TRBV6-2 or TRBV6-3 and TRBJ1-2, with D hard to call. Germline V gene lookup returns CDR1 MNHEY and CDR2 SVGEGT. The CDR3 contains 13 residues. V gave up 0 bases and J gave up 8 bases, with 10 bases separating them. This CDR3 reads CASSYSREGGYTF. CDR3 DNA: TGTGCCAGCAGTTACTCCCGGGAGGGAGGCTACACCTTC.

The chain uses TRBV9 and TRBJ1-2; D is unresolved. The ends were cut back, 3 bases at V and 0 bases at J, with 6 bases in the middle. Germline lookup yields CDR1 SGDLS and CDR2 YYNGEE. The CDR3 covers 13 residues. CDR3 in amino acids: CASSEQTNYGYTF. CDR3 DNA: TGTGCCAGCAGCGAACAGACTAACTATGGCTACACCTTC. Full variable domain (outside the CDR3, taken from reference TRBV9 and TRBJ1-2): DSGVTQTPKHLITATGQRVTLRCSPRSGDLSVYWYQQSLDQGLQFLIQYYNGEERAKGNILERFSAQQFPDLHSELNLSSLELGDSALYFCASSEQTNYGYTFGSGTRLTVV.

This clonotype showed up many times. The chain is built from TRBV29-1 and TRBJ2-5, with TRBD1 as a possible D gene (5 bases). With 5 bases removed from V and 0 bases from J, the gap between germline ends came to 10 bases. Germline values: CDR1 SQVTM, CDR2 ANQGSEA. CDR3 size: 13 residues. The DNA of the CDR3 is TGCAGCGTTAAAGGGGTCTACCAAGAGACCCAGTACTTC. This sequence encodes CSVKGVYQETQYF. The complete variable domain, with remaining parts taken from reference TRBV29-1 and TRBJ2-5, reads SAVISQKPSRDICQRGTSLTIQCQVDSQVTMMFWYRQQPGQSLTLIATANQGSEATYESGFVIDKFPISRPNLTFSTLTVSNMSPEDSSIYLCSVKGVYQETQYFGPGTRLLVL.

The chain has TRBV6-4 and TRBJ2-5; D not resolved. With the DNA end fitting TRBJ2-7 better, the J assignment may be wrong. This CDR3 has 13 amino acids. Germline CDR1 is MRHNA and CDR2 is SNTAGT. The CDR3 DNA reads as TGTGCCAGCAGTCAAGACCCTACCTACGAGCAGTACTTC. It yields the protein CASSQDPTYEQYF.

This clonotype was counted a few times. The chain uses TRBV7-2 and TRBJ2-6; 7 nucleotides match TRBD2. J lost 3 bases, V lost 2 bases, and 4 bases had no gene match. CDR3 length: 16 amino acids. The germline V gene has CDR1 SGHTA and CDR2 FQGNSA. The CDR3 sequence is CASSLSSGNGANVLTF. The DNA for the CDR3 is TGTGCCAGCAGCTTATCGAGCGGGAATGGGGCCAACGTCCTGACTTTC.

This clonotype appeared many times. The rearrangement links TRBV7-9 to TRBJ2-7; no firm D call. This CDR3 comprises 12 residues. Trimming cost V 4 bases and J 2 bases, with 6 bases left between them. Germline CDR1 and CDR2: SEHNR and FQNEAQ (reference sequence). CDR3 coding DNA: TGTGCCAGCAGCTCTACAACCTACGAGCAGTACTTC. This encodes CASSSTTYEQYF.

This clonotype was counted only a few times. The chain recombines TRBV7-3 with TRBJ2-7, with TRBD2 matching over 7 bases. Germline CDR1 SGHTA, CDR2 FQGTGA. With 4 bases clipped from V and 3 bases from J, the junction kept 6 bases outside the gene matches. This CDR3 comprises 14 residues. The CDR3 here is CASSSILAYYEQYF. CDR3 nucleotide sequence: TGTGCCAGCAGCTCAATACTAGCGTACTACGAGCAGTACTTC.

This clonotype turned up a few times. The genes are TRBV20-1 and TRBJ2-1, with a weak D call TRBD2 (6 bases). This CDR3 region has 13 residues. V was clipped by 6 bases and J by 10 bases, with 19 bases between them. Germline V lookup: CDR1 DFQATT, CDR2 SNEGSKA (reference sequence). The CDR3 nucleotides read TGCAGTGCCCCTTCGGTCCGACTAGGCGAGCAGTTCTTC. Translated: CSAPSVRLGEQFF.

The chain employs TRBV20-1 and TRBJ2-5; D is perhaps TRBD2 (6 bases). Trimming left V 6 bases short and J 4 bases short, with 21 bases between. Germline V gene sequence: CDR1 DFQATT, CDR2 SNEGSKA (reference sequence). This CDR3 has 15 residues. The CDR3 region has the DNA TGCAGTGCCTGGAGGGGTATTGACCGACGAGAGACCCAGTACTTC. Its protein is CSAWRGIDRRETQYF.

The chain employs TRBV20-1 and TRBJ1-5, with D hard to call. The CDR3 length is 13 residues. V was clipped by 6 bases and J by 6 bases, with 15 bases between them. Germline V lookup: CDR1 DFQATT, CDR2 SNEGSKA (reference sequence). CDR3 residues: CSAGSGRIQPQHF. The CDR3, as DNA: TGCAGTGCCGGGTCCGGGCGGATTCAGCCCCAGCATTTT.

CDR3 region: CASSIEGPGGIVEQFF. The CDR3 DNA is TGTGCCAGCAGTATCGAAGGCCCGGGAGGAATAGTTGAGCAGTTCTTC. The V gene is TRBV6-6, the J gene TRBJ2-1, with 7 bases identical to TRBD2. This CDR3 comprises 16 residues. Germline lookup yields CDR1 MNHNY and CDR2 SVGAGI (reference sequence). V lost 5 bases and J lost 9; bases outside the gene matches: 16.

The chain uses TRBV29-1 and TRBJ2-3; 13 bases map to TRBD2. The CDR3 is made up of 13 amino acids. Germline V CDR1 and CDR2: SQVTM, ANQGSEA. Trimming cost V 7 bases and J 5 bases; bases outside gene matches: 3. DNA for the CDR3: TGCAGCGGGCGACTAGCGGGAGGAGATACGCAGTATTTT. It specifies CSGRLAGGDTQYF.

In its sample, this clonotype was seen once. The rearrangement uses TRBV12-3 or TRBV12-4 and TRBJ2-3, with 7 bases that match TRBD2. The CDR3 is 13 residues long. Losses at the gene ends were 10 bases for V and 3 bases for J; bases not matched to a gene: 7. The CDR3 is CATLLGGTDTQYF. In DNA form, the CDR3 reads TGTGCCACCCTGCTCGGGGGGACAGATACGCAGTATTTT.

Concerning this clonotype itself: One end of the junction does not line up with germline, which may come from a read error. The chain joins TRBV2 to TRBJ2-5; weak D call: TRBD1 (5 bases). There are 11 residues in the CDR3. Germline V gives CDR1 SNHLY, CDR2 FYNNEI. The CDR3 DNA reads as TGTGCCAGCAGAGGGGAAGAGACCCGGTACTTC. Translating it yields CASRGEETRYF.

The chain combines TRBV28 with TRBJ2-4, with D possibly being TRBD1 (6 bases). TRBJ2-7 explains the end of the DNA better; the J call may be wrong. The CDR3 has 16 residues. Germline lookup yields CDR1 MDHEN and CDR2 SYDVKM. Here the CDR3 reads CASSLSLGQSNYEQYF. The CDR3, as DNA: TGTGCCAGCAGTTTATCCCTGGGACAAAGCAACTACGAGCAGTACTTC.

The chain has TRBV7-2 and TRBJ2-1, with 10 bases fitting TRBD2. This CDR3 spans 18 amino acids. CDR1 and CDR2 from the germline V gene are SGHTA and FQGNSA. Trimming took 0 bases from V and 2 from J; bases not matched to a gene: 7. The CDR3 reads CASSLAAGGPLTYNEQFF. For the CDR3, the DNA is TGTGCCAGCAGCTTAGCAGCGGGAGGGCCTCTTACCTACAATGAGCAGTTCTTC.

This clonotype was counted a few times. The chain recombines TRBV6-6 with TRBJ2-7; 7 positions agree with TRBD2. In germline, CDR1 is MNHNY, CDR2 SVGAGI (reference sequence). This CDR3 comprises 16 residues. V shed 4 bases, J shed 2 bases, and the junction held 11 bases outside the gene matches. The CDR3 DNA sequence: TGTGCCAGCAGTTTGTCCGAAGCGGGACCGACCTACGAGCAGTACTTC. It specifies CASSLSEAGPTYEQYF.

V is TRBV27 and J is TRBJ1-2; D is perhaps TRBD1 (6 bases). Germline V gene sequence: CDR1 MNHEY, CDR2 SMNVEV (reference sequence). Trimming left V 5 bases short and J 8 bases short, with 18 bases between. The CDR3 consists of 14 residues. CDR3: CASSHSTGIRGYTF. The CDR3 DNA follows: TGTGCCAGCAGTCACTCCACAGGGATTCGGGGCTACACCTTC.

The sample holds a few counts of this clonotype. A read error may produce the germline difference seen at one junction end. The gene calls are TRBV7-2 and TRBJ2-1; the match to TRBD2 covers 7 bases. CDR1 and CDR2 from the germline V gene are SGHTA and FQGNSA. The CDR3 is made up of 14 amino acids. The CDR3 nucleotides read TGTGCCAGCAGTTTAGGGAGGGCCCCCAATGAGCAGTTCTTC. Amino acid sequence: CASSLGRAPNEQFF.

The chain is built from TRBV10-3 and TRBJ2-5, with TRBD2 matching over 10 bases. The CDR3 runs to 13 residues. The trim removed 5 bases at V and 4 bases at J, leaving 1 base unmatched. Looked up from germline, CDR1 is ENHRY and CDR2 is SYGVKD. The CDR3 DNA reads TGTGCCATCAGTACTAGCGGGGCAGAGACCCAGTACTTC. As protein: CAISTSGAETQYF.

The rearrangement joins TRBV5-1 to TRBJ1-4; D is possibly TRBD1 (6 bases). With 4 bases removed from V and 0 bases from J, the gap between germline ends came to 19 bases. The length of the CDR3 is 18 residues. From germline, CDR1 is SGHRS and CDR2 YFSETQ. The CDR3 nucleotides are TGCGCCAGCAGCCAGAATAGACAGGACGCCGCAACTAATGAAAAACTGTTTTTT. Translation: CASSQNRQDAATNEKLFF.